The clone carrying this T cell receptor (beta chain) has more than one count but fewer than ten. Its antigen remains unidentified. These data originate in a study of T cells in Graves' hyperthyroidism and ophthalmopathy. Study-level findings and limits: Model predictions of ophthalmopathy came a median approximately 6 months before onset.

Not enrolled were patients with uncontrolled infection, other autoimmune disease, pregnancy or lactation. V shed 2 bases and J 4 bases; nucleotides not matched to a gene: 7. Germline V lookup: CDR1 MNHNS, CDR2 SASEGT. The CDR3 runs to 15 residues. TCR beta CDR3 sequences were amplified from RNA transcripts. The HTBI primer set served for first-round RT-PCR of the TCR CDR3. Using its own MiXCR run on the multiplex PCR reads, TCRdb lists one record per CDR3 protein. This table holds approximately 430,000 distinct CDR3 sequences, roughly 15% found once. The specimen sequenced was blood. V and J are TRBV6-1 and TRBJ1-1; 7 nucleotides line up with TRBD1. The receptor comes from a man between 18 and 29 years old with Graves' ophthalmopathy. The CDR3 spells CASSEIGRGGTEAFF. CDR3 bases: TGTGCCAGCAGTGAAATTGGCAGGGGGGGCACTGAAGCTTTCTTT.